This entry features one TCR beta chain sequence. The data were obtained in a study of PD-L1 blockade in urothelial cancer. Sequenced by immunoSEQ multiplex PCR; TCRdb stores in-frame clones only, minus some. The sample has 50,000 to 65,000 clones; over 70% are singletons. Germline V lookup: CDR1 KGHSH, CDR2 LQKENI. The CDR3 consists of 13 residues. The V end was cut by 0 bases, the J end by 8 bases, with 11 bases between. The sequence derives from a man aged 40-50 years with urothelial cancer. V and J are TRBV18 and TRBJ2-7; no firm D call. The material was PBMCs, obtained around atezolizumab (anti-PD-L1) treatment. The CDR3 spells CASSPPASDKQYF. The DNA for the CDR3 is TGTGCCAGCTCACCACCGGCAAGTGATAAGCAGTACTTC.